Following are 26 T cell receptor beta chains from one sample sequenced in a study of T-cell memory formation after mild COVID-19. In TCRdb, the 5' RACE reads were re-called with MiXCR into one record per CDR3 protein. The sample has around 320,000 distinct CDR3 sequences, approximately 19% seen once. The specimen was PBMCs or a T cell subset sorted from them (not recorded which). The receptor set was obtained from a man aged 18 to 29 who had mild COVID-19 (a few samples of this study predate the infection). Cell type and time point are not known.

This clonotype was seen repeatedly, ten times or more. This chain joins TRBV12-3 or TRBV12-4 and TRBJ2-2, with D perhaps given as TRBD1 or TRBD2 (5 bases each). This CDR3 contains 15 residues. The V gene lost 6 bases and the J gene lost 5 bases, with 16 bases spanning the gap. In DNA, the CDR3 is TGTGCCAGCAGCCCCTCGGGGACCCGGACCGGGGAGCTGTTTTTT. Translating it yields CASSPSGTRTGELFF.

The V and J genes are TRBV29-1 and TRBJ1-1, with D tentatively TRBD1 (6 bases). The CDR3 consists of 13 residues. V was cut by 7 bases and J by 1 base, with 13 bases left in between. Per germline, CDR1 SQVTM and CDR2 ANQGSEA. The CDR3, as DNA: TGCAGCGCGGACCAGACAGGGAACACTGAAGCTTTCTTT. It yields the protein CSADQTGNTEAFF.

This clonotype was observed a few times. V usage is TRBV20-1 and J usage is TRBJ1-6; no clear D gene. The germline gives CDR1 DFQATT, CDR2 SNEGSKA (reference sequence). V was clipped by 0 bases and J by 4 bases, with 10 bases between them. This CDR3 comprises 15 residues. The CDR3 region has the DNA TGCAGTGCTAGAGATCGGCTTACATATAATTCACCCCTCCACTTT. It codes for CSARDRLTYNSPLHF.

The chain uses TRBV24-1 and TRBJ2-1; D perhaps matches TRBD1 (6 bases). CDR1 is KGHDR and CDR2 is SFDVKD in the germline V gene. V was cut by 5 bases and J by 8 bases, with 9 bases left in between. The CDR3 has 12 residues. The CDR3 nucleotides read TGTGCCACCAGTGGGGACAAGGATGAGCAGTTCTTC. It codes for CATSGDKDEQFF.

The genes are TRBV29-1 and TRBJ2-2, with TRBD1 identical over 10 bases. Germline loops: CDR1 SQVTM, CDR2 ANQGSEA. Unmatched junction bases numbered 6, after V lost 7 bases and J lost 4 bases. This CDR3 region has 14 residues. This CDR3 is CSAGQGGFTGELFF. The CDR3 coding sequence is TGCAGCGCCGGACAGGGGGGGTTCACCGGGGAGCTGTTTTTT.

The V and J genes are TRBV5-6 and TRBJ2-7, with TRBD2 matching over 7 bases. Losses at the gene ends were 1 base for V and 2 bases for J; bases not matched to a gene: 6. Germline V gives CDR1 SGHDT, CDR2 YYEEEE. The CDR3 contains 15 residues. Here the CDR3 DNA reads TGTGCCAGCAGCTTGTTCGGAAGCGGGGCCTACGAGCAGTACTTC. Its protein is CASSLFGSGAYEQYF.

The chain's CDR3 is CASSRDTYEKLFF. As DNA, the CDR3 is TGTGCCAGCAGCCGCGACACTTATGAAAAACTGTTTTTT. The chain has TRBV6-1 and TRBJ1-4; D is uncertain. Per the germline V gene, CDR1 is MNHNS and CDR2 is SASEGT. The V end was cut by 6 bases, the J end by 6 bases, with 11 bases between. The CDR3 is 13 amino acids.

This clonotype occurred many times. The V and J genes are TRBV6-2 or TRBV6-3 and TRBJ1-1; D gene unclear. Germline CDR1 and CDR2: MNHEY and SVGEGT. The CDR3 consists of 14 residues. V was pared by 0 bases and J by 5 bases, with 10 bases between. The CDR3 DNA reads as TGTGCCAGCAGTTACTCCCCGGGAGAGACTGAAGCTTTCTTT. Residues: CASSYSPGETEAFF.

The chain's CDR3 is CASSLATRGASYEQYF. DNA of the CDR3: TGTGCCAGCAGCTTAGCTACCCGGGGGGCTTCCTACGAGCAGTACTTC. J is TRBJ2-7 and V is TRBV7-6; TRBD2 is a possible D gene (7 bases). The germline V gene has CDR1 SGHVS and CDR2 FNYEAQ. Trimming shortened V by 0 bases and J by 1 base, and 13 bases separated the two germline ends. This CDR3 is built from 16 residues.

The CDR3, as DNA: TGTGCCAGCAGTCCACGGTCCGGACAGGACTACAATGAGCAGTTCTTC. It encodes CASSPRSGQDYNEQFF. This chain joins TRBV12-3 or TRBV12-4 and TRBJ2-1; 7 bases map to TRBD1. The CDR3 contains 16 residues. With 5 bases clipped from V and 3 bases from J, the junction kept 10 bases outside the gene matches.

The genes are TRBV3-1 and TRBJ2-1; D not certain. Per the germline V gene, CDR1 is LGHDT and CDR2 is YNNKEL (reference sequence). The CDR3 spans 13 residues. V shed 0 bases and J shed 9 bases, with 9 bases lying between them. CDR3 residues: CASSQDGPSEQFF. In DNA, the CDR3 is TGTGCCAGCAGCCAAGATGGCCCTAGTGAGCAGTTCTTC.

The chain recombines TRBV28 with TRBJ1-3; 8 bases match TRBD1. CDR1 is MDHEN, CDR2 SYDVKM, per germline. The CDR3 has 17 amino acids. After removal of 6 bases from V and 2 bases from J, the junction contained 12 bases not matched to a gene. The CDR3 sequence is CASRSLGPGGPGNTIYF. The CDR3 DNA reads TGTGCCAGCAGATCACTGGGACCAGGGGGCCCTGGAAACACCATATATTTT.

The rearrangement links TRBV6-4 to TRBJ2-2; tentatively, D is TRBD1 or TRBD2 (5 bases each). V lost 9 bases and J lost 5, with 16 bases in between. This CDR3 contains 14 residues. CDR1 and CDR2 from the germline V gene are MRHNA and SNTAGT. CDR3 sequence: CARLRGNGTGELFF. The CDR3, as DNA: TGTGCCAGGTTGAGGGGTAACGGTACCGGGGAGCTGTTTTTT.

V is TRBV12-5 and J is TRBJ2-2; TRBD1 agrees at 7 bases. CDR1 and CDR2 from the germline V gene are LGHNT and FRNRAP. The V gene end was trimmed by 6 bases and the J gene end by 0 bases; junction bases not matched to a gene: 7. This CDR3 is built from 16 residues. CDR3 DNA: TGTGCTAGTGGCAGAGGACAGGAGCCGAACACCGGGGAGCTGTTTTTT. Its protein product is CASGRGQEPNTGELFF.

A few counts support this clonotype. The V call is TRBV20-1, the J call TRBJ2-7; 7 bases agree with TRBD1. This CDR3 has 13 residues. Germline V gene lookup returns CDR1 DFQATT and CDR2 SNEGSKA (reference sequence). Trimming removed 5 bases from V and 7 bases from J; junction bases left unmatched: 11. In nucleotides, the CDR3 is TGCAGTGCTCGTAACAGGGGATCGGGAGAGCAGTACGTC. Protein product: CSARNRGSGEQYV.

CDR3 in DNA: TGTGCCAGCTGCGGCGGTGAAAGTAGCGGGGGGCGGTACGAGCAGTACGTC. It yields the protein CASCGGESSGGRYEQYV. This chain links TRBV6-2 or TRBV6-3 with TRBJ2-7; 10 bases align to TRBD2. The CDR3 spans 17 residues. V shed 8 bases, J shed 4 bases, and the junction held 17 bases outside the gene matches. Germline V gene lookup returns CDR1 MNHEY and CDR2 SVGEGT.

CDR3 protein: CASRKDKSSGNTIYF. The CDR3 DNA follows: TGTGCCAGCAGAAAAGACAAGAGCTCTGGAAACACCATATATTTT. The chain recombines TRBV12-3 or TRBV12-4 with TRBJ1-3; D gene uncertain. The CDR3 runs to 15 residues. V was clipped by 6 bases and J by 0 bases, with 12 bases between them.

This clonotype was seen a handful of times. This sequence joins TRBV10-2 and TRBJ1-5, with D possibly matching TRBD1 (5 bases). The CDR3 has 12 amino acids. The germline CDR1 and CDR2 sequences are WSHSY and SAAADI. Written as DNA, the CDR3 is TGCGCAACCCGACAGTTGAATCAGCCCCAGCATTTT. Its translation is CATRQLNQPQHF.

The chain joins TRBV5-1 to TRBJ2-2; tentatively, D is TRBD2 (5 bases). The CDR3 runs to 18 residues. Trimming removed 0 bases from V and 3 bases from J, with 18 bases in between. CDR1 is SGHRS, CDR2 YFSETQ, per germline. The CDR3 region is CASSLGRYGGIHTGELFF. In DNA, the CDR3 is TGCGCCAGCAGCTTGGGGCGCTATGGAGGAATTCACACCGGGGAGCTGTTTTTT.

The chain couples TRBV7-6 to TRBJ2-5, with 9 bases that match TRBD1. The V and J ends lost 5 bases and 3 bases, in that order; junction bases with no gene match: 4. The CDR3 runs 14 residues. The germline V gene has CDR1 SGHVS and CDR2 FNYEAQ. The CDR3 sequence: CASSNRDREETQYF. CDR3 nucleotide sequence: TGTGCCAGCAGCAACCGGGACAGGGAAGAGACCCAGTACTTC.

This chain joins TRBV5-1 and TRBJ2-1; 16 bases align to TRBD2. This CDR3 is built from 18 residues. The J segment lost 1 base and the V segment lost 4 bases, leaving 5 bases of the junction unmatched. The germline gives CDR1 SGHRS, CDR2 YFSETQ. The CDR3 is CASSRGLAGGQSYNEQFF. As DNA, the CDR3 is TGCGCCAGCAGCAGGGGACTAGCGGGGGGGCAGTCCTACAATGAGCAGTTCTTC.

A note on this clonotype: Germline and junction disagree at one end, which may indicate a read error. Here the CDR3 reads CSARAGSKFSLNTEAFF. CDR3 coding DNA: TGCAGTGCGAGAGCAGGGTCTAAATTTTCCCTGAACACTGAAGCTTTCTTT. The chain recombines TRBV20-1 with TRBJ1-1; the D gene is possibly TRBD1 (5 bases). The germline CDR1 and CDR2 sequences are DFQATT and SNEGSKA (reference sequence). The CDR3 runs 17 residues.

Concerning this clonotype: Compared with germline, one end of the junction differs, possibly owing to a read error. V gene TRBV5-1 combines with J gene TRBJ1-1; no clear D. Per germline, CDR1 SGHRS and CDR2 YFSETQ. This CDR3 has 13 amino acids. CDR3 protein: CASSAGGNPEAFF. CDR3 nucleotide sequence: TGCGCCAGCAGCGCCGGCGGGAACCCTGAAGCTTTCTTT.

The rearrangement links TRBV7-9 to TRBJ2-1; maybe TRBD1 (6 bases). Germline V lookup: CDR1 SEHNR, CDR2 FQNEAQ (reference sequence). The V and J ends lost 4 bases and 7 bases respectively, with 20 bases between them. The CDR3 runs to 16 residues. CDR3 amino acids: CASSSEPGQRTNEQFF. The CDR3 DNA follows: TGTGCCAGCAGCTCCGAACCCGGACAGAGGACGAATGAGCAGTTCTTC.

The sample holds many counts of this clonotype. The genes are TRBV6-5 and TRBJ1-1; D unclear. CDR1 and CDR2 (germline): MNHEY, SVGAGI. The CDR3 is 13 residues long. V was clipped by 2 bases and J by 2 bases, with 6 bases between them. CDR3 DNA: TGTGCCAGCAGTTACAGAGGAAACACTGAAGCTTTCTTT. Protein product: CASSYRGNTEAFF.

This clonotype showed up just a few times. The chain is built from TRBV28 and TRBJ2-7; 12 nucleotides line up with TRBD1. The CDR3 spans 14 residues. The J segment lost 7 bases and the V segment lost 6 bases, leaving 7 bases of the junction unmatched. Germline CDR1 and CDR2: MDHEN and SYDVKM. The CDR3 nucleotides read TGTGCCAGCAGCGGGGGACAGGGGGCAAGGGAGCAGTACGTC. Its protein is CASSGGQGAREQYV.